Listed below are T cell receptor beta chains from one sample, sequenced in a study of blood T cell repertoires in COVID-19. Method: immunoSEQ multiplex PCR; TCRdb's copy keeps in-frame clones and lacks some. This table holds approximately 260,000 clones, 70% to 85% found once. The sequenced sample was peripheral blood. The source is a woman older than 75 with active or convalescent COVID-19. Both conserved end residues are part of each CDR3.

TRBV2	CASSEGRGGVYGYTF
TRBV28	CASSQGGSNYGYTF
TRBV11-2	CASSSQQGEGNTIYF
TRBV2	CASTGLAVNTGELFF
TRBV29-1	CSVAVRGWGYTF
TRBV2	CASTNQGGSYF
TRBV5-5	CASSWGQGRRTPEAFF
TRBV6-5	CASKDRGGHEKLFF
TRBV24-1	CATSGPDRGGNEQFF
TRBV5-1	CASTLGGQGFNYGYTF
TRBV13	CASSLTGFYGYTF
TRBV7-9	CASSPRQGAYEQYF
TRBV5-1	CASSSTGELSYNEQFF
TRBV10-1	CASSGTVETQYF
TRBV18	CASSPAGRGTEAFF
TRBV10-3	CAISEPPGRSRNSYTF
TRBV28	CASSRTGTEAFF
TRBV10-1	CASSAGSENSAYGYTF
TRBV6-5	CASSKQGDLYEQYF
TRBV27	CASSLLSPTDTQYF
TRBV10-2	CASRPGGLGEKLFF
TRBV4-1	CASSQDQGQGSSPLHF
TRBV2	CASSRRTSGGDTQYF
TRBV19	CASSKRQGHEKLFF
TRBV2	CASNPGQGNYGYTF
TRBV28	CASRRPGGVVYNSPLHF
TRBV20-1	CSARATGISTGELFF
TRBV11-3	CASSPGGAGGRREQYF
TRBV5-4	CASSLVTGQETQYF
TRBV15	CATRGQGAGETQYF
TRBV6-1	CASSQAGGTLLEKLFF
TRBV9	CASSLGYGYTF
TRBV5-1	CASSFRQGAYNEQFF
TRBV28	CASSTSGTGAFF
TRBV6-1	CASSERTGGSEKLFF
TRBV4-2	CASSQDRRRGGIQETQYF
TRBV29-1	CSVEPQGNEQFF
TRBV6-1	CATSVAQTRETQYF
TRBV14	CASSPDGVSPLHF
TRBV20-1	CSATTYNEQFF
TRBV9	CASSRGTGTLEEQYF